The following is a TCR beta chain sequence with its context. As yet, its antigen is unknown. Assay: immunoSEQ multiplex PCR; the TCRdb copy retains only in-frame clones and omits some. This repertoire shows about 400,000 clones, roughly four fifths found once; its top ten account for roughly 7.4%. The treatment here: roughly 19 received Ad26.COV2.S at low or high dose, single or two shots; 5 received placebo; per-sample allocation not given. Following the first vaccine or placebo injection, samples were taken on day 63. An 18-55-year-old adult in Boston served as donor. The CDR3 is 13 amino acids. Trimming took off 3 bases at V and 12 bases at J, with 18 bases between the two ends. The sample originates from a study of Ad26.COV2.S vaccination and SARS-CoV-2 variants. The study's findings and limits: Measurement of non-spike TCR breadth gave similar results in vaccine and placebo recipients. Total T cell responses may have been underestimated by the TCR breadth and depth analyses.

This sequence was found in a person aged 18 to 65 who received the Ad26.COV2.S COVID-19 vaccine or a placebo. The sample here was peripheral blood, taken in a trial of Ad26.COV2.S vaccine versus placebo. The chain joins TRBV12-3 or TRBV12-4 to TRBJ2-7; possible D gene TRBD1, 5 bases. The CDR3 DNA is TGTGCCAGCAGTTTTCAGGGCAGGACCGTAGCGTACTTC. This encodes CASSFQGRTVAYF.